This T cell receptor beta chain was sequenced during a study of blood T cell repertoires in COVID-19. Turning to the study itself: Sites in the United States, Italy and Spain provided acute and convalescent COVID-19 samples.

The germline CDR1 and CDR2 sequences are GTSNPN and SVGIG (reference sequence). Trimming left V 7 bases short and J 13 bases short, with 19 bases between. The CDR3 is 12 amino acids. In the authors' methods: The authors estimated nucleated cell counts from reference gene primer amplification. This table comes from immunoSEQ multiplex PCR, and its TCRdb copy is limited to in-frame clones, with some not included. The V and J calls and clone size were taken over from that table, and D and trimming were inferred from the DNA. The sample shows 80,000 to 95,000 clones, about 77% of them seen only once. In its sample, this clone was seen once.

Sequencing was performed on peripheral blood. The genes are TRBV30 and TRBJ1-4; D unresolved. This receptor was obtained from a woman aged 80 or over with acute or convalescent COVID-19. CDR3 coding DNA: TGTGCCTTCACCAACCTCGGGGTCCCACTGTTTTTT. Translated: CAFTNLGVPLFF.